This TCR beta chain is from a study of T cells in tuberculosis. About the research overall: In South Africa, adults with active tuberculosis were compared with IGRA-negative and latently infected IGRA-positive adolescents. Findings and caveats of the study: Active tuberculosis TCR-alpha repertoires lay closer to GMM-specific TCRs than IGRA-negative controls, suggesting clonal expansion.

The ends lost 3 bases at V and 10 bases at J; junction bases unmatched: 8. This CDR3 is 16 amino acids long. The germline CDR1 and CDR2 sequences are SGHNT and YYREEE (reference sequence). Some clones are missing from TCRdb's copy, which holds only in-frame ones; the method was immunoSEQ multiplex PCR. The sample records tens of thousands of clones, about 93% being singletons. On this clone itself: Its target is unknown.

The receptor was isolated from a donor aged 10 to 29 with latent tuberculosis or without tuberculosis infection. The chain couples TRBV5-4 to TRBJ2-1, with 15 bases that match TRBD2. Specimen: PBMCs. CDR3 loop: CASSSGTSGGLGEQFF. The CDR3 region has the DNA TGTGCCAGCAGCTCGGGGACTAGCGGGGGGCTCGGGGAGCAGTTCTTC.